This TCR beta chain was obtained from a study of shared clonotypes between healthy human individuals. Assay: immunoSEQ multiplex PCR; the TCRdb copy retains only in-frame clones and omits some. The data hold 2 million to 3 million clones, with more than 85% observed a single time. V dropped 6 bases and J dropped 8; count of bases not matched to a gene: 4. The germline V gene encodes CDR1 DFQATT and CDR2 SNEGSKA (reference sequence). The CDR3 sequence is 11 residues long. The receptor was isolated from a man aged 18 to 29 in good health. Some clones in this sample may be carry-over from other donors' samples. The sequenced sample consisted of naive CD4+ T cells from PBMCs. As for subset: CD45RA+ positively selected. The rearrangement uses TRBV20-1 and TRBJ2-1; TRBD1 aligns across 7 bases. The CDR3 DNA follows: TGCAGTGCCAACAGGGGATATGAGCAGTTCTTC. Amino acid sequence: CSANRGYEQFF.